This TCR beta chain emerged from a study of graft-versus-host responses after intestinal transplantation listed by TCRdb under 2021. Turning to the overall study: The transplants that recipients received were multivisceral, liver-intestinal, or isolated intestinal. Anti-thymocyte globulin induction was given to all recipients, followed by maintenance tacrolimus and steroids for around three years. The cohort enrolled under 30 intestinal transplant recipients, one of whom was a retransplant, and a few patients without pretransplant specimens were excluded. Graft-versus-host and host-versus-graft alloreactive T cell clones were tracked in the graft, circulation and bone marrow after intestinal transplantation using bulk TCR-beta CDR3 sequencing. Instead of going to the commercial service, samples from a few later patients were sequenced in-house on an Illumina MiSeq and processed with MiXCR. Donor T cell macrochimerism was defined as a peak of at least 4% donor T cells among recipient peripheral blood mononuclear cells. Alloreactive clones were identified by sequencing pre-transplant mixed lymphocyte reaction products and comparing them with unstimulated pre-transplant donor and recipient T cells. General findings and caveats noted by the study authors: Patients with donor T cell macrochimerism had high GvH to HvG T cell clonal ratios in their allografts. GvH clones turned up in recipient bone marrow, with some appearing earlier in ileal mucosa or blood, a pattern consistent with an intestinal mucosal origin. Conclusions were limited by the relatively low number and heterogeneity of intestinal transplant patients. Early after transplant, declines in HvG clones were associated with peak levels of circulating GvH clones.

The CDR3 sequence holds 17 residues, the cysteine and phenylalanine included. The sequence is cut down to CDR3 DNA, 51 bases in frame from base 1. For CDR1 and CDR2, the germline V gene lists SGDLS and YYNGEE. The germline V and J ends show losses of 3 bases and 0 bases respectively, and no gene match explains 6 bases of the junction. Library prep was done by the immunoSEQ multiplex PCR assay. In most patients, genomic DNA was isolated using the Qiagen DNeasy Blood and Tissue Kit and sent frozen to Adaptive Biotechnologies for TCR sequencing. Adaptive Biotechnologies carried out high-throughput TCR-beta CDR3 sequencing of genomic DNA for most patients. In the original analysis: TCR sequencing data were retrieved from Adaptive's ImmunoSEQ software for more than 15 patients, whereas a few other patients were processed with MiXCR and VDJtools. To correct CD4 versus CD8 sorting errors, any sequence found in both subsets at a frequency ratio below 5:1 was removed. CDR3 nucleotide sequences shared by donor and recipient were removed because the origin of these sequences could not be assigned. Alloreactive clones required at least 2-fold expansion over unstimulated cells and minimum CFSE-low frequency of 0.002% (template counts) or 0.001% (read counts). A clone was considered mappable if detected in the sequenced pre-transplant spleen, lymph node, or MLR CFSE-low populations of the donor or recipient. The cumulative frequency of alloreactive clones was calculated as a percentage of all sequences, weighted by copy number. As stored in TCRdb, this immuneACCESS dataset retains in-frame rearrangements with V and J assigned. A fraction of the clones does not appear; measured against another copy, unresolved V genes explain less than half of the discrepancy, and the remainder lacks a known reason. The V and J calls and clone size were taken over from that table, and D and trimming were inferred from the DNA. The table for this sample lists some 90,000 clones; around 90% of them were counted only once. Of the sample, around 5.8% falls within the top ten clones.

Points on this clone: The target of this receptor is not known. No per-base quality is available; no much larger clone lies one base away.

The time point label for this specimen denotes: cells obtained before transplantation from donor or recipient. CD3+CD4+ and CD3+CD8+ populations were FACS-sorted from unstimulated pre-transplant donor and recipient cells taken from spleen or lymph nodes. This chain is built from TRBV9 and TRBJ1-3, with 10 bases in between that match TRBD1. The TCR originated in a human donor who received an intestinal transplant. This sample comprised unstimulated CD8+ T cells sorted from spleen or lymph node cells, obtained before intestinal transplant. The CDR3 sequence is CASSAGQGYISGNTIYF. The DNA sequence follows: TGTGCCAGCAGCGCGGGACAGGGGTATATCTCTGGAAACACCATATATTTT.